The 10 T cell receptor beta chains listed next were all sequenced from one sample in a study of shared clonotypes between healthy human individuals. Only in-frame clones appear in the TCRdb table, and some are missing; sequencing was by immunoSEQ multiplex PCR. There are 1.4 million or so clones in the sample; around 98.5% occur only once, and approximately 0.38% lies in the top ten. The specimen sequenced was naive CD4+ T cells sorted from blood. Subset here: CD45RA+ positively selected. The receptors were gathered from a man aged 25 to 45 in good health.

The CDR3: CASSVGPDMNTEAFF. As DNA, the CDR3 is TGTGCCAGCAGCGTAGGCCCAGACATGAACACTGAAGCTTTCTTT. The rearrangement joins TRBV9 to TRBJ1-1; D remains ambiguous. V lost 0 bases and J 0 bases, leaving 9 bases between the germline ends. This CDR3 comprises 15 residues. The germline V gene encodes CDR1 SGDLS and CDR2 YYNGEE.

The chain uses TRBV19 and TRBJ2-1; D is unresolved. Germline V gene sequence: CDR1 LNHDA, CDR2 SQIVND (reference sequence). This CDR3 region has 15 residues. Trimming pared 6 bases from V and 6 bases from J, leaving 18 bases between. The CDR3 is CASRRTVYVSNEQFF. For the CDR3, the DNA is TGTGCCAGTAGGCGGACGGTCTACGTTTCCAATGAGCAGTTCTTC.

The V gene is TRBV19, the J gene TRBJ2-4; D is possibly TRBD1 or TRBD2 (5 bases each). CDR3 length: 16 amino acids. Germline V gene lookup returns CDR1 LNHDA and CDR2 SQIVND (reference sequence). Trimming left V 3 bases short and J 1 base short, with 13 bases between. The CDR3 DNA reads as TGTGCCAGTAGTATTGGGGGTAGTTCGGCCAAAAACATTCAGTACTTC. As protein: CASSIGGSSAKNIQYF.

The chain has TRBV18 and TRBJ2-7; 10 bases are shared with TRBD2. The CDR3 spans 16 residues. V trimming: 2 bases; J trimming: 3 bases; junction bases outside the gene matches: 7. Germline V CDR1 and CDR2: KGHSH, LQKENI. The CDR3 here is CASSPVSGRAVYEQYF. CDR3 DNA: TGTGCCAGCTCACCAGTAAGCGGGAGGGCGGTCTACGAGCAGTACTTC.

The J gene is TRBJ2-7, the V gene TRBV5-8; no reliable D call. Per germline, CDR1 SGHTS and CDR2 YDEGEE. Trimming shortened V by 3 bases and J by 3 bases, and 7 bases separated the two germline ends. The CDR3 covers 12 residues. The CDR3 loop reads CASSSVVYEQYF. The CDR3 DNA sequence: TGTGCCAGCAGCTCAGTGGTCTACGAGCAGTACTTC.

The genes are TRBV7-8 and TRBJ2-7, with 10 bases lining up with TRBD1. Germline V lookup: CDR1 SGHVS, CDR2 FQNEAQ. The CDR3 has 15 residues. V lost 4 bases and J lost 4; bases outside the gene matches: 7. The CDR3 sequence is CASSSSDRGIYEQYF. CDR3 in DNA: TGTGCCAGCAGCTCCTCGGACAGGGGGATTTACGAGCAGTACTTC. Based on the CDR3 plus reference TRBV7-8 and TRBJ2-7, the full variable domain is GAGVSQSPRYKVAKRGQDVALRCDPISGHVSLFWYQQALGQGPEFLTYFQNEAQLDKSGLPSDRFFAERPEGSVSTLKIQRTQQEDSAVYLCASSSSDRGIYEQYFGPGTRLTVT.

The rearrangement links TRBV29-1 to TRBJ2-7; the match to TRBD2 covers 13 bases. The length of the CDR3 is 13 residues. The J segment lost 6 bases and the V segment lost 5 bases, leaving 4 bases of the junction unmatched. The V gene's germline CDR1 is SQVTM and CDR2 ANQGSEA. The CDR3 DNA sequence: TGCAGCGTTAGGACTAGCGGGAGAGCCGAGCAGTACTTC. As protein: CSVRTSGRAEQYF.

V is TRBV11-2 and J is TRBJ2-1; D gene unclear. V gave up 2 bases and J gave up 4 bases, with 12 bases separating them. The germline V gene encodes CDR1 SGHAT and CDR2 FQNNGV. The CDR3 spans 15 residues. CDR3 in DNA: TGTGCCAGCAGCTTAACCCCAACGACTTACAATGAGCAGTTCTTC. This sequence encodes CASSLTPTTYNEQFF.

V is TRBV28 and J is TRBJ1-1; D unresolved. CDR1 MDHEN and CDR2 SYDVKM come from the germline V gene. The CDR3 has 17 residues. The V and J ends lost 1 base and 0 bases respectively, with 15 bases between them. The DNA of the CDR3 is TGTGCCAGCAGTTTATCCCCGGACCCGTCTATGAACACTGAAGCTTTCTTT. Amino acid sequence: CASSLSPDPSMNTEAFF.

The J gene is TRBJ1-2, the V gene TRBV5-6; no clear D gene. V was cut by 3 bases and J by 2 bases, with 8 bases left in between. Germline lookup yields CDR1 SGHDT and CDR2 YYEEEE. CDR3 length: 13 residues. The CDR3 DNA follows: TGTGCCAGCAGCTGGCAAGGGAACTATGGCTACACCTTC. It is translated as CASSWQGNYGYTF.